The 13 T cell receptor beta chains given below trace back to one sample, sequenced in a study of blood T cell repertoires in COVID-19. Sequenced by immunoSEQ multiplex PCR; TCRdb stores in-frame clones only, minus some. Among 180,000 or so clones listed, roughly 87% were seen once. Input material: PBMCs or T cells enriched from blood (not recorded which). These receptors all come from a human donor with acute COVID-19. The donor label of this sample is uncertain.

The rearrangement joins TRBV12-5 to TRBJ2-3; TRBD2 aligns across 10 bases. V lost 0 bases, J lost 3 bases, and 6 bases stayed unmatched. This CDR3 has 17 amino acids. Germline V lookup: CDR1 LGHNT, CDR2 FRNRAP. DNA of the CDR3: TGTGCTAGTGGTTTGGTACGGGATAGCGGGGGGACAGATACGCAGTATTTT. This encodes CASGLVRDSGGTDTQYF.

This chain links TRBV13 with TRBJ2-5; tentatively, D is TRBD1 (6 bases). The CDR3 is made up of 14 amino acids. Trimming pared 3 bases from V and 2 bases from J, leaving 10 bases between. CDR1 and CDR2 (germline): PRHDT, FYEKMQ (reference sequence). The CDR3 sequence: CASSFRTDQETQYF. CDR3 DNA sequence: TGTGCCAGCAGCTTCCGGACAGATCAAGAGACCCAGTACTTC.

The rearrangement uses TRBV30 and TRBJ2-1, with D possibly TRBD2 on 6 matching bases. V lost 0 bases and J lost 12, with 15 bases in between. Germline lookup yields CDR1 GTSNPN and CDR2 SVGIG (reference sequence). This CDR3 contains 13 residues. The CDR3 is CAWSVLGGSRQFF. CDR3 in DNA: TGTGCCTGGAGTGTACTTGGGGGGTCTAGGCAGTTCTTC.

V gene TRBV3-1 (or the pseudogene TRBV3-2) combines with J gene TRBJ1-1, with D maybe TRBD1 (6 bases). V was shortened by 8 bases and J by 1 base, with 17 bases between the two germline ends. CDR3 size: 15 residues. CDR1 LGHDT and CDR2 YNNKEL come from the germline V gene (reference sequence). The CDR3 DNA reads TGTGCCAGCGGATCGCCAGGGACAACGAACACTGAAGCTTTCTTT. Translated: CASGSPGTTNTEAFF.

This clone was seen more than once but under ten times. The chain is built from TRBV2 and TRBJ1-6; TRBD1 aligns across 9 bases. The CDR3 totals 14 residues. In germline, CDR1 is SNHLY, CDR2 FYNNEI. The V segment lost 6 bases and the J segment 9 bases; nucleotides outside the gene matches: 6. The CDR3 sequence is CASSATGGSSPLHF. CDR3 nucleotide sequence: TGTGCCAGCAGCGCTACAGGGGGCAGTTCACCCCTCCACTTT.

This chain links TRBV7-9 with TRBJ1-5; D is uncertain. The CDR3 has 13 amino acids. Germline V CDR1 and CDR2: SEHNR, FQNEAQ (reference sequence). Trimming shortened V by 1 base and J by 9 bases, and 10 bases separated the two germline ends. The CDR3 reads CASSLGGYRPQHF. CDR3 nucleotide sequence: TGTGCCAGCAGCTTAGGCGGTTATCGGCCCCAGCATTTT. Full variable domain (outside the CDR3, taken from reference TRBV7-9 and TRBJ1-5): DTGVSQNPRHKITKRGQNVTFRCDPISEHNRLYWYRQTLGQGPEFLTYFQNEAQLEKSRLLSDRFSAERPKGSFSTLEIQRTEQGDSAMYLCASSLGGYRPQHFGDGTRLSIL.

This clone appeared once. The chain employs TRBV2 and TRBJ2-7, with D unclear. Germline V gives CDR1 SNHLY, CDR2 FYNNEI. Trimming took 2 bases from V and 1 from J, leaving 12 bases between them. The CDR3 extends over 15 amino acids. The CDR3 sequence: CASSELVVRSYEQYF. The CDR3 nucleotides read TGTGCCAGCAGTGAATTAGTTGTACGGTCCTACGAGCAGTACTTC.

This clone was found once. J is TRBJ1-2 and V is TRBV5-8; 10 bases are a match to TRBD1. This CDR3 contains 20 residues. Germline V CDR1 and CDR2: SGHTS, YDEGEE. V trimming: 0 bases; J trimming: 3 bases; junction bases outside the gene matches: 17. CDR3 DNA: TGTGCCAGCAGCTTGGTATTGACAGGGGGCGGGAACTCGCCCTACTATGGCTACACCTTC. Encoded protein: CASSLVLTGGGNSPYYGYTF.

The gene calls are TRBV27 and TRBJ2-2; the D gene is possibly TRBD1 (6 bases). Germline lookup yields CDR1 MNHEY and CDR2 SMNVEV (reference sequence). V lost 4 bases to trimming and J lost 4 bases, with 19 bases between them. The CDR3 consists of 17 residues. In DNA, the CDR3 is TGTGCCAGCAGTTATACCCCAACGGGACACCGCACCGGGGAGCTGTTTTTT. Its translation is CASSYTPTGHRTGELFF.

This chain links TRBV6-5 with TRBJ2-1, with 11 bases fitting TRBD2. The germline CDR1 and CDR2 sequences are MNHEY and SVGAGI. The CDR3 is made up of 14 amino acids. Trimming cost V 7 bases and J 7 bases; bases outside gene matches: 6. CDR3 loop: CASNLAGGPNEQFF. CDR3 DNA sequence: TGTGCCAGCAATCTAGCGGGGGGCCCGAATGAGCAGTTCTTC.

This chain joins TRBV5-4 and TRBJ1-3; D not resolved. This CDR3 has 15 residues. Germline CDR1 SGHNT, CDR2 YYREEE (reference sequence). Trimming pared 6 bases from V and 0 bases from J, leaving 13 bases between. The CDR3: CASKKGSSSGNTIYF. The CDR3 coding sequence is TGTGCCAGCAAGAAAGGGAGCTCCTCTGGAAACACCATATATTTT. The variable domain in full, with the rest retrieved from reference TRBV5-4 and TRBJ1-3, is ETGVTQSPTHLIKTRGQQVTLRCSSQSGHNTVSWYQQALGQGPQFIFQYYREEENGRGNFPPRFSGLQFPNYSSELNVNALELDDSALYLCASKKGSSSGNTIYFGEGSWLTVV.

The CDR3 DNA reads TGTGCCAGCAGCTTGTACGGACAGAACACTGAAGCTTTCTTT. Protein sequence: CASSLYGQNTEAFF. This chain joins TRBV5-6 and TRBJ1-1, with D perhaps TRBD1 (5 bases). The CDR3 covers 14 residues. The germline V gene encodes CDR1 SGHDT and CDR2 YYEEEE. Trimming removed 1 base from V and 1 base from J, with 8 bases in between.

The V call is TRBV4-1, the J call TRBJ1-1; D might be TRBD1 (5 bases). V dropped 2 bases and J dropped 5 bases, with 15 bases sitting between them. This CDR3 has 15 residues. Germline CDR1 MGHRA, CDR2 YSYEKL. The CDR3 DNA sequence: TGCGCCAGCAGCCAACATTCGGCAGGGTGGACTGAAGCTTTCTTT. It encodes CASSQHSAGWTEAFF.